This TCR beta chain came from a study of blood T cell repertoires in COVID-19. Profiled with immunoSEQ multiplex PCR; TCRdb holds only in-frame clones, not every one. The table shows under 300,000 clones, with approximately 88% occurring only once. Residents of 24 US areas, aged about 18 to 95 years, made up the participants. In assigning cohorts, the study relied on participant-reported clinical history. Cohort 3 donors counted as recovered after two negative PCRs, clearance, or resolved symptoms. The TCR sequence derives from a woman aged 30 to 39 who had recovered from COVID-19. What was sequenced was PBMCs or T cells enriched from blood (not recorded which).

Here the CDR3 reads CASSLVRDSGNTIYF. In nucleotides, the CDR3 is TGTGCCAGCAGCTTAGTCAGGGACTCTGGAAACACCATATATTTT. This sequence joins TRBV7-6 and TRBJ1-3; tentatively, D is TRBD1 (5 bases). This CDR3 is 15 amino acids long. The germline V gene encodes CDR1 SGHVS and CDR2 FNYEAQ. V was pared by 1 base and J by 0 bases, with 7 bases between.